This record covers a single T cell receptor (beta chain). This entry belongs to a study of Tregs in tolerant kidney transplant recipients. CDR3 length: 13 amino acids. V lost 6 bases, J lost 5 bases, and 13 bases lay in between. CDR1 PRHDT and CDR2 FYEKMQ come from the germline V gene (reference sequence). TCRdb's table, derived via immunoSEQ multiplex PCR, lists solely in-frame clones and lacks some. The data contain some 250,000 clones, around 82% of them singletons. This rearrangement joins TRBV13 to TRBJ1-1; no clear D gene. This sequence was found in a human donor in good health. Sequencing used CD4+ T cells from blood. The CDR3 loop reads CASSILVRTEAFF. DNA of the CDR3: TGTGCCAGCAGTATCCTAGTGAGGACTGAAGCTTTCTTT.